Presented here are 29 T cell receptor beta chains from one specimen sequenced in a study of response to subunit inactivated influenza vaccine. TCRdb passed the RT-PCR reads through MiXCR, listing each CDR3 protein once. Of around 150,000 distinct CDR3 sequences in the sample, approximately 10% were seen once. The material sequenced was non-naive T cells sorted from PBMCs, taken about 40 days after vaccination. These receptors all come from a middle-aged man who received an inactivated influenza vaccine.

The chain uses TRBV20-1 and TRBJ2-5, with TRBD2 matching 9 bases. Germline CDR1 reads DFQATT; CDR2 reads SNEGSKA (reference sequence). The CDR3 runs 17 residues. V trimming: 0 bases; J trimming: 0 bases; junction bases outside the gene matches: 8. The CDR3 protein is CSARDVYSGGDQETQYF. The DNA for the CDR3 is TGCAGTGCTAGAGATGTCTATAGCGGGGGTGACCAAGAGACCCAGTACTTC.

This clonotype was recorded a few times. The J gene is TRBJ2-7, the V gene TRBV20-1; no reliable D call. Per germline, CDR1 DFQATT and CDR2 SNEGSKA (reference sequence). The CDR3 consists of 14 residues. Trimming left V 3 bases short and J 3 bases short, with 15 bases between. CDR3 coding DNA: TGCAGTGCTAGGGGAACGATAGGAGACTACGAGCAGTACTTC. It encodes CSARGTIGDYEQYF.

This clonotype was found a few times. This chain uses TRBV14 with TRBJ2-6; possibly TRBD1 or TRBD2 for D (5 bases each). The CDR3 loop spans 16 amino acids. Germline V gene sequence: CDR1 SGHDN, CDR2 FVKESK. Trimming took off 4 bases at V and 2 bases at J, with 12 bases between the two ends. The CDR3 region has the DNA TGTGCCAGCAGCCTTAACCGGGACCCTGGGGCCAACGTCCTGACTTTC. Protein sequence: CASSLNRDPGANVLTF. Drawing the rest from reference TRBV14 and TRBJ2-6, the complete variable domain is EAGVTQFPSHSVIEKGQTVTLRCDPISGHDNLYWYRRVMGKEIKFLLHFVKESKQDESGMPNNRFLAERTGGTYSTLKVQPAELEDSGVYFCASSLNRDPGANVLTFGAGSRLTVL.

This clonotype appeared many times. The rearrangement joins TRBV5-1 to TRBJ1-2; the match to TRBD1 covers 11 bases. The CDR3 spans 14 residues. V dropped 3 bases and J dropped 5; count of bases not matched to a gene: 3. Germline CDR1 SGHRS, CDR2 YFSETQ. For the CDR3, the DNA is TGCGCCAGCAGCTCGGGGACAGGGGGTTATGGCTACACCTTC. Translated: CASSSGTGGYGYTF.

A note on this clonotype: The junction differs from germline at one of its ends, possibly a read error. The J gene is TRBJ2-3, the V gene TRBV7-7; D gene uncertain. Looked up from germline, CDR1 is SSHAT and CDR2 is FNYEAQ (reference sequence). The CDR3 covers 15 residues. As DNA, the CDR3 is TGTGCTAGCAGCTTAAGCGATTCTAGCACAGATACGCAGTATTTT. It encodes CASSLSDSSTDTQYF.

The gene calls are TRBV15 and TRBJ2-1, with 7 nucleotides matching TRBD2. The germline V gene has CDR1 LNHNV and CDR2 YYDKDF (reference sequence). This CDR3 is 17 amino acids long. V lost 2 bases and J lost 8; bases outside the gene matches: 15. Here the CDR3 reads CATSRPHIGLAGDEQFF. The CDR3 nucleotides are TGTGCCACCAGCAGACCCCACATTGGGCTTGCGGGGGATGAGCAGTTCTTC.

The table lists this clonotype with many counts. V gene TRBV29-1 combines with J gene TRBJ1-2; TRBD1 is a possible D gene (6 bases). The CDR3 is 14 amino acids. CDR1 and CDR2 (germline): SQVTM, ANQGSEA. The germline V and J ends were trimmed by 4 bases and 4 bases, with 16 bases remaining between them. The CDR3 coding sequence is TGCAGCGTTGCGGAGGGGGGGCATGGCTATGGCTACACCTTC. Translated, it gives CSVAEGGHGYGYTF.

The sample holds a few counts of this clonotype. The chain is built from TRBV14 and TRBJ2-7, with D maybe TRBD1 (6 bases). The CDR3 extends over 14 amino acids. Deletions cut 4 bases from V and 1 base from J, with 11 bases between. CDR1 is SGHDN and CDR2 is FVKESK in the germline V gene. CDR3 DNA: TGTGCCAGCAGCCTCTACAGGGAGTCCTACGAGCAGTACTTC. Translated: CASSLYRESYEQYF.

The chain employs TRBV23-1 and TRBJ1-5; D is unclear. TRBV23-1 is reported as an ORF; its role is uncertain. The CDR3 consists of 14 residues. V lost 0 bases and J lost 6, with 9 bases in between. The CDR3 spells CASSQSKSRQPQHF. The CDR3 nucleotides read TGCGCCAGCAGTCAATCAAAGTCGCGTCAGCCCCAGCATTTT.

V usage is TRBV5-1 and J usage is TRBJ2-3; 11 nucleotides align to TRBD2. From germline, CDR1 is SGHRS and CDR2 YFSETQ. Unmatched junction bases numbered 11, after V lost 3 bases and J lost 2 bases. The CDR3 spans 18 residues. Here the CDR3 DNA reads TGCGCCAGCAGCTGGCCTCTCCTAGCGGGGGGCCCCACAGATACGCAGTATTTT. Translated, it gives CASSWPLLAGGPTDTQYF.

The chain has TRBV20-1 and TRBJ2-3; D is uncertain. Looked up from germline, CDR1 is DFQATT and CDR2 is SNEGSKA (reference sequence). Trimming shortened V by 6 bases and J by 0 bases, and 16 bases separated the two germline ends. The CDR3 spans 15 residues. The CDR3 loop is CSATSAQLSTDTQYF. CDR3 coding DNA: TGCAGTGCGACCTCTGCGCAGTTGAGCACAGATACGCAGTATTTT.

This clonotype has more than one count but fewer than ten. The gene calls are TRBV7-9 and TRBJ2-2; no reliable D call. V lost 1 base, J lost 9 bases, and 6 bases lay in between. Germline V gene lookup returns CDR1 SEHNR and CDR2 FQNEAQ (reference sequence). The CDR3 length is 12 residues. The CDR3 DNA is TGTGCCAGCAGCTTAGGGCCCAGGGAGCTGTTTTTT. Protein sequence: CASSLGPRELFF.

The chain joins TRBV12-3 or TRBV12-4 to TRBJ2-7; TRBD1 matches 7 bases. The CDR3 spans 14 residues. V lost 6 bases and J lost 6; bases outside the gene matches: 11. The CDR3 protein is CASSRQGKGVEQYF. CDR3 sequence (DNA): TGTGCCAGCAGCCGACAGGGCAAAGGTGTCGAGCAGTACTTC.

This clonotype was recorded a few times. This sequence joins TRBV6-2 or TRBV6-3 and TRBJ2-3; D is undetermined. CDR1 is MNHEY, CDR2 SVGEGT, per germline. Trimming shortened V by 2 bases and J by 0 bases, and 6 bases separated the two germline ends. The CDR3 spans 14 residues. The CDR3 protein is CASSYLASTDTQYF. The CDR3 bases are TGTGCCAGCAGTTACCTTGCTAGCACAGATACGCAGTATTTT.

The chain carries TRBV27 and TRBJ2-7; 7 bases align to TRBD2. J lost 4 bases, V lost 3 bases, and 6 bases had no gene match. CDR3 length equals 14 residues. Germline V gives CDR1 MNHEY, CDR2 SMNVEV (reference sequence). CDR3 loop: CASSLREGRYEQYF. The CDR3 nucleotides are TGTGCCAGCAGTTTGAGGGAGGGGAGGTACGAGCAGTACTTC.

A few counts support this clonotype. The J gene is TRBJ2-3, the V gene TRBV20-1, with D tentatively TRBD1 (5 bases). V lost 8 bases, J lost 1 base, and 10 bases lay in between. Germline CDR1 and CDR2: DFQATT and SNEGSKA (reference sequence). This CDR3 is built from 12 residues. The CDR3 bases are TGCAGTATAGACAGCCGCACAGATACGCAGTATTTT. It encodes CSIDSRTDTQYF.

This clonotype was recorded many times. The CDR3 DNA is TGTGCCAGCTCACCGAAGCCGGACGAGCCCCAGCATTTT. Translating gives CASSPKPDEPQHF. V usage is TRBV18 and J usage is TRBJ1-5; D gene uncertain. The V gene lost 3 bases and the J gene lost 8 bases, with 11 bases spanning the gap. In germline, CDR1 is KGHSH, CDR2 LQKENI. This CDR3 is built from 13 residues.

This clonotype was recorded a few times. The genes are TRBV5-1 and TRBJ2-5, with unresolved D. The CDR3 length is 12 residues. The V end was cut by 0 bases, the J end by 7 bases, with 7 bases between. Looked up from germline, CDR1 is SGHRS and CDR2 is YFSETQ. CDR3 DNA: TGCGCCAGCAGCTTGGATGCCGCGACCCAGTACTTC. Encoded protein: CASSLDAATQYF. Full variable domain (outside the CDR3, taken from reference TRBV5-1 and TRBJ2-5): KAGVTQTPRYLIKTRGQQVTLSCSPISGHRSVSWYQQTPGQGLQFLFEYFSETQRNKGNFPGRFSGRQFSNSRSEMNVSTLELGDSALYLCASSLDAATQYFGPGTRLLVL.

This clonotype has a handful of counts. The chain is built from TRBV9 and TRBJ2-5, with D perhaps being TRBD1 or TRBD2 (5 bases each). The CDR3 has 14 residues. Trimming pared 1 base from V and 5 bases from J, leaving 12 bases between. The germline CDR1 and CDR2 sequences are SGDLS and YYNGEE. CDR3 region: CASSVRGGLETQYF. The DNA of the CDR3 is TGTGCCAGCAGCGTACGTGGGGGTCTGGAGACCCAGTACTTC.

The table lists this clonotype with a few counts. This chain joins TRBV6-2 or TRBV6-3 and TRBJ1-1; 8 bases line up with TRBD1. Germline lookup yields CDR1 MNHEY and CDR2 SVGEGT. J lost 11 bases, V lost 11 bases, and 10 bases had no gene match. The CDR3 contains 11 residues. CDR3 residues: CAVHQGAGAFF. Written as DNA, the CDR3 is TGTGCCGTTCATCAGGGGGCCGGGGCTTTCTTT.

This clonotype has a count of ten or more. The rearrangement links TRBV29-1 to TRBJ2-6; no clear D. Germline loops: CDR1 SQVTM, CDR2 ANQGSEA. The CDR3 extends over 13 amino acids. Trimming took off 4 bases at V and 1 base at J, with 5 bases between the two ends. CDR3 sequence reads: CSVAESGANVLTF. DNA for the CDR3: TGCAGCGTTGCAGAGTCTGGGGCCAACGTCCTGACTTTC. The full variable domain, in which reference TRBV29-1 and TRBJ2-6 provide the parts outside the CDR3, is SAVISQKPSRDICQRGTSLTIQCQVDSQVTMMFWYRQQPGQSLTLIATANQGSEATYESGFVIDKFPISRPNLTFSTLTVSNMSPEDSSIYLCSVAESGANVLTFGAGSRLTVL.

With regard to this clonotype: One junction end does not reproduce the germline sequence, and a read error may be involved. V is TRBV6-1 and J is TRBJ1-1; no clear D. From germline, CDR1 is MNHNS and CDR2 SASEGT. The CDR3 is 13 amino acids. CDR3 amino acids: CDSSETDETEAFF. The CDR3 bases are TGTGACAGCAGTGAAACGGACGAGACTGAAGCTTTCTTT.

This clonotype has just a few counts. This chain links TRBV2 with TRBJ1-1; D remains ambiguous. The germline V and J ends were trimmed by 8 bases and 4 bases, with 11 bases remaining between them. From germline, CDR1 is SNHLY and CDR2 FYNNEI. The CDR3 spans 12 residues. CDR3 residues: CASSRVVTEAFF. The CDR3, as DNA: TGTGCCAGCTCTCGGGTTGTCACTGAAGCTTTCTTT. The whole variable domain, filled in from reference TRBV2 and TRBJ1-1, reads EPEVTQTPSHQVTQMGQEVILRCVPISNHLYFYWYRQILGQKVEFLVSFYNNEISEKSEIFDDQFSVERPDGSNFTLKIRSTKLEDSAMYFCASSRVVTEAFFGQGTRLTVV.

This clonotype was seen ten or more times. The chain recombines TRBV4-3 with TRBJ1-4; TRBD1 aligns across 9 bases. The germline CDR1 and CDR2 sequences are LGHNA and YSLEER. V was pared by 1 base and J by 8 bases, with 5 bases of the junction left unmatched. This CDR3 spans 15 amino acids. The CDR3 loop is CASSQGDREDEKLFF. The CDR3 DNA reads as TGCGCCAGCAGCCAAGGGGACAGGGAGGACGAAAAACTGTTTTTT.

This clonotype was found a few times. The chain employs TRBV4-2 and TRBJ2-4; D is unclear. Per germline, CDR1 LGHNA and CDR2 YNFKEQ. The CDR3 extends over 14 amino acids. Trimming left V 0 bases short and J 0 bases short, with 3 bases between. The CDR3 reads CASSQDLAKNIQYF. CDR3 nucleotide sequence: TGTGCCAGCAGCCAAGATTTAGCCAAAAACATTCAGTACTTC.

This clonotype appeared many times. The chain uses TRBV9 and TRBJ2-3, with 8 bases identical to TRBD2. The CDR3 covers 15 residues. Looked up from germline, CDR1 is SGDLS and CDR2 is YYNGEE. The J segment lost 5 bases and the V segment lost 3 bases, leaving 8 bases of the junction unmatched. CDR3 nucleotide sequence: TGTGCCAGCAGCGCCCTCGGGACTAGTGGAGATACGCAGTATTTT. This gives the protein CASSALGTSGDTQYF.

The genes are TRBV9 and TRBJ2-2; TRBD2 is a possible D gene (6 bases). Trimming shortened V by 4 bases and J by 2 bases, and 12 bases separated the two germline ends. The CDR3 has 15 residues. Germline V gene sequence: CDR1 SGDLS, CDR2 YYNGEE. The CDR3 DNA reads TGTGCCAGCAGCCTTCCCGGGACTAACACCGGGGAGCTGTTTTTT. This sequence encodes CASSLPGTNTGELFF.

This clonotype was seen a handful of times. The gene calls are TRBV10-2 and TRBJ1-4; D is possibly TRBD1 (5 bases). Germline V gives CDR1 WSHSY, CDR2 SAAADI. The CDR3 covers 13 residues. V lost 4 bases and J 8 bases, leaving 11 bases between the germline ends. The DNA of the CDR3 is TGCGCCAGCAGTGGGGGGGAGGGCGAAAAACTGTTTTTT. This translates into CASSGGEGEKLFF.

This clonotype appeared many times. The gene calls are TRBV4-1 and TRBJ1-5; D is perhaps TRBD1 (5 bases). With 0 bases removed from V and 6 bases from J, the gap between germline ends came to 12 bases. The CDR3 length is 15 residues. The germline V gene has CDR1 MGHRA and CDR2 YSYEKL. CDR3 bases: TGCGCCAGCAGCCAAGATGGGGGAATACGTCAGCCCCAGCATTTT. It is translated as CASSQDGGIRQPQHF.